This note documents a single T cell receptor (beta chain) sequence. Its specificity is unknown. This sample was included in a study of T cell responses to AZD1222 COVID-19 vaccine. Points from the study as a whole: Unmutated variant regions are reportedly the target of nearly half of TCRs that are spike-specific. After the peak T cell response, and only then, were repertoires sampled.

Here immunoSEQ multiplex PCR was the method, and the copy in TCRdb shows in-frame clones only, minus some. Counted here are 160,000 or so clones, around 90% occurring once; the ten biggest clones make up 1.9%. The V segment lost 3 bases and the J segment 0 bases; nucleotides outside the gene matches: 0. The CDR3 is 15 amino acids. Germline-derived CDR1 and CDR2 are LGHDT and YNNKEL (reference sequence). Sequences were derived from peripheral blood, sampled on day 0 of AZD1222 vaccination. This clonotype originated in an adult in good health. This chain joins TRBV3-1 (or the pseudogene TRBV3-2) and TRBJ2-3; TRBD2 matches at 10 bases. The CDR3 DNA reads as TGTGCCAGCAGCCAGACTAGCGGGAGCACAGATACGCAGTATTTT. Translating it yields CASSQTSGSTDTQYF.